This T cell receptor beta chain was sequenced for a study of a mutant IDH1 vaccine in newly diagnosed glioma. The overall study: Commencement of vaccination occurred 4-6 weeks following radiotherapy alone, or concurrently with temozolomide cycles.

CDR3 length: 13 amino acids. Germline V gene sequence: CDR1 WSHSY, CDR2 SAAADI. V was pared by 7 bases and J by 5 bases, with 3 bases of the junction left unmatched. Sequencing was performed with immunoSEQ multiplex PCR; in TCRdb, only in-frame clones are kept and a portion is missing. The sample gives around 50,000 clones, about 65% of which show up once; about 5% is in the top ten. A remark on this clone: What it binds is not known.

The time point was: week 47, end of study. A single vaccine dose contained 300 ug of mutant IDH1 20-mer peptide, and topical imiquimod was used with it. This TCR was sampled from a man in his forties with glioma. Some clones in this sample may be carry-over from other donors' samples. This sample comprised peripheral blood mononuclear cells (PBMCs), obtained from a glioma patient whose treatment included an IDH1 peptide vaccine. This chain connects TRBV10-2 to TRBJ1-5; the match to TRBD1 covers 9 bases. CDR3 nucleotides: TGCGCCAGCACCTGGACAGGGGATCAGCCCCAGCATTTT. Translating gives CASTWTGDQPQHF.